This TCR beta chain was sequenced for a study of lymphopenia after photon versus proton radiotherapy. To note about this clone: The antigen is not known.

Study-wide points: Oligoclonal CD8+ Temra expansion after nadir drove photon patients' diversity drop. Survival link was tested only in deceased patients; proton benefit remains a possibility. A bigger post-nadir fall in TCR diversity correlated inversely with survival time in deceased patients. Relative stability marked proton patients; photon patients lost diversity and naive cells.

The germline V gene encodes CDR1 SGHAT and CDR2 FQNNGV. CDR3 length equals 19 residues. V was pared by 5 bases and J by 2 bases, with 24 bases between. TCRdb keeps only in-frame clones here, not all; method: immunoSEQ multiplex PCR. The table records under 20,000 clones, 75% to 95% of them present only once. The sequencing used peripheral blood, collected from a patient treated with photon-based radiotherapy. The V call is TRBV11-2, the J call TRBJ1-4, with a tentative D call TRBD1 (5 bases). This TCR came from a man between 60 and 75 years old with pancreatic cancer. The CDR3 protein is CASSAPGLTLRVTNEKLFF. CDR3 bases: TGTGCCAGCAGCGCTCCGGGACTGACCCTTAGGGTCACTAATGAAAAACTGTTTTTT.